The 31 T cell receptor beta chains presented below share a single source sample, sequenced in a study of beta chain features in type 1 diabetes. cDNA synthesis used the whole RNA isolate, giving expressed TCRB sequences. Sequencing was performed with immunoSEQ multiplex PCR; in TCRdb, only in-frame clones are kept and a portion is missing. The profile shows over 700,000 clones, 17% of them singletons. Source material: naive CD4+ T cells from blood. These receptors were taken from a woman between 18 and 29 years old in good health.

The chain has TRBV6-1 and TRBJ2-1; 11 bases fit TRBD2. Germline V CDR1 and CDR2: MNHNS, SASEGT. This CDR3 is built from 15 residues. J was trimmed by 2 bases and V by 10 bases; bases with no gene match: 7. This CDR3 is CAIRTSGFTYNEQFF. The CDR3, as DNA: TGTGCCATCAGGACTAGCGGGTTCACCTACAATGAGCAGTTCTTC.

This clone was seen a few times. This sequence joins TRBV11-2 and TRBJ2-1; D is unresolved. Germline CDR1 and CDR2: SGHAT and FQNNGV. CDR3 size: 19 residues. V was clipped by 4 bases and J by 1 base, with 23 bases between them. The CDR3 spells CASSSGISLPISSYNEQFF. The CDR3 nucleotides are TGTGCCAGCAGCTCCGGTATCTCTCTTCCTATTTCTTCCTACAATGAGCAGTTCTTC. The variable domain in full, with the rest retrieved from reference TRBV11-2 and TRBJ2-1, is EAGVAQSPRYKIIEKRQSVAFWCNPISGHATLYWYQQILGQGPKLLIQFQNNGVVDDSQLPKDRFSAERLKGVDSTLKIQPAKLEDSAVYLCASSSGISLPISSYNEQFFGPGTRLTVL.

The genes are TRBV7-9 and TRBJ2-7; 14 bases map to TRBD2. V was pared by 5 bases and J by 3 bases, with 3 bases of the junction left unmatched. Germline CDR1 is SEHNR and CDR2 is FQNEAQ (reference sequence). There are 15 residues in the CDR3. The chain's CDR3 is CASSRGLAGVYEQYF. The CDR3 DNA is TGTGCCAGCAGCCGGGGACTAGCGGGAGTCTACGAGCAGTACTTC.

The table lists this clone with a few counts. V and J are TRBV6-5 and TRBJ1-1, with 7 bases lining up with TRBD1. V was clipped by 0 bases and J by 7 bases; unmatched bases: 5. The CDR3 spans 14 residues. CDR1 MNHEY and CDR2 SVGAGI come from the germline V gene. The CDR3 sequence is CASSYSGTVGEAFF. The CDR3 DNA follows: TGTGCCAGCAGTTACTCCGGGACAGTAGGTGAAGCTTTCTTT.

This clone was picked up one time. The chain joins TRBV7-2 to TRBJ1-5, with a tentative D call TRBD1 (5 bases). The germline gives CDR1 SGHTA, CDR2 FQGNSA. This CDR3 has 15 residues. V was trimmed by 5 bases and J by 1 base, leaving 12 bases between them. This chain's CDR3 is CASSPGTLSNQPQHF. In nucleotides, the CDR3 is TGTGCCAGCAGCCCCGGGACCTTGAGCAATCAGCCCCAGCATTTT.

This clone was detected a few times. V is TRBV5-1 and J is TRBJ2-2; TRBD2 matches 9 bases. CDR1 and CDR2 from the germline V gene are SGHRS and YFSETQ. The V gene end was trimmed by 2 bases and the J gene end by 6 bases; junction bases not matched to a gene: 8. The CDR3 spans 16 residues. The CDR3 sequence is CASSFAGGPSAGELFF. The CDR3 DNA is TGCGCCAGCAGCTTTGCGGGAGGGCCGAGTGCCGGGGAGCTGTTTTTT.

This clone came up a few times. The chain joins TRBV4-3 to TRBJ2-5; D may correspond to TRBD1 or TRBD2 (5 bases each). The J call may be mistaken, given a closer DNA end match to TRBJ2-7. CDR3 length: 13 amino acids. Germline V CDR1 and CDR2: LGHNA, YSLEER. CDR3 residues: CASSRDRNYEQYF. The CDR3 DNA sequence: TGCGCCAGCAGCCGGGACCGGAATTACGAGCAGTACTTC.

CDR3 protein: CASSKRDVPEQFF. The CDR3 DNA reads as TGTGCCAGCAGTAAGAGGGACGTCCCTGAGCAGTTCTTC. The rearrangement uses TRBV6-6 and TRBJ2-1, with D possibly called TRBD1 or TRBD2 (5 bases each). Trimming took 5 bases from V and 9 from J, leaving 14 bases between them. The length of the CDR3 is 13 residues. CDR1 and CDR2 (germline): MNHNY, SVGAGI (reference sequence).

This clone was seen more than once but under ten times. The V and J genes are TRBV6-5 and TRBJ2-7, with D maybe TRBD1 (6 bases). The CDR3 extends over 15 amino acids. The V end lost 0 bases, the J end lost 2 bases, and 11 bases lay between the germline ends. Germline loops: CDR1 MNHEY, CDR2 SVGAGI. For the CDR3, the DNA is TGTGCCAGCAGTTACTCGTTGACAGGCACCTACGAGCAGTACTTC. Its protein product is CASSYSLTGTYEQYF.

This clone was recorded a few times. The chain carries TRBV27 and TRBJ2-6, with unresolved D. V was shortened by 8 bases and J by 0 bases, with 5 bases between the two germline ends. The CDR3 has 13 residues. CDR1 and CDR2 from the germline V gene are MNHEY and SMNVEV (reference sequence). The CDR3 DNA sequence: TGTGCCAGCGGACGCTCTGGGGCCAACGTCCTGACTTTC. Amino acids: CASGRSGANVLTF.

With respect to this clone: This specimen includes other DNA sequences encoding the same CDR3. The rearrangement links TRBV9 to TRBJ2-1, with 11 bases lining up with TRBD2. Germline V gives CDR1 SGDLS, CDR2 YYNGEE. V lost 3 bases, J lost 1 base, and 3 bases stayed unmatched. The CDR3 spans 16 residues. CDR3 in amino acids: CASSASGRLSYNEQFF. CDR3 nucleotide sequence: TGTGCCAGCAGCGCTAGCGGGAGGCTATCCTACAATGAGCAGTTCTTC.

This clone was seen a handful of times. The CDR3 DNA reads TGCGCCAGCAGCCAAGGCGACAGGTTGAACACTGAAGCTTTCTTT. As protein: CASSQGDRLNTEAFF. The chain links TRBV4-1 to TRBJ1-1; D might be TRBD1 (6 bases). Germline V gene data show CDR1 as MGHRA and CDR2 as YSYEKL. The CDR3 contains 15 residues. V lost 1 base, J lost 0 bases, and 9 bases lay in between.

This chain links TRBV27 with TRBJ2-4; 8 bases align to TRBD2. The germline V gene encodes CDR1 MNHEY and CDR2 SMNVEV (reference sequence). The V segment lost 8 bases and the J segment 0 bases; nucleotides outside the gene matches: 12. The CDR3 covers 17 residues. In DNA, the CDR3 is TGTGCCAGCTGGGGTGTAGCGGGGCCAGCAGCCAAAAACATTCAGTACTTC. It is translated as CASWGVAGPAAKNIQYF.

V and J are TRBV11-2 and TRBJ2-1; D might be TRBD2 (6 bases). The V and J ends lost 5 bases and 2 bases respectively, with 22 bases between them. The germline gives CDR1 SGHAT, CDR2 FQNNGV. This CDR3 is 18 amino acids long. The CDR3 is CASSPRASALAAYNEQFF. The CDR3 DNA reads as TGTGCCAGCAGCCCGCGGGCTAGCGCCCTTGCGGCCTACAATGAGCAGTTCTTC.

The CDR3 loop is CASSSGLARTGELFF. CDR3 DNA sequence: TGTGCCAGCTCATCGGGACTAGCGCGCACCGGGGAGCTGTTTTTT. The rearrangement joins TRBV18 to TRBJ2-2, with 10 nucleotides matching TRBD2. The junction had 4 bases not matched to a gene; V was cut back by 5 bases and J by 4 bases. The V gene's germline CDR1 is KGHSH and CDR2 LQKENI. The CDR3 loop spans 15 amino acids. The full variable domain, with the rest looked up from reference TRBV18 and TRBJ2-2, is NAGVMQNPRHLVRRRGQEARLRCSPMKGHSHVYWYRQLPEEGLKFMVYLQKENIIDESGMPKERFSAEFPKEGPSILRIQQVVRGDSAAYFCASSSGLARTGELFFGEGSRLTVL.

The rearrangement joins TRBV7-2 to TRBJ1-5; no clear D gene. With 3 bases removed from V and 5 bases from J, the gap between germline ends came to 14 bases. The CDR3 has 15 amino acids. Germline V gives CDR1 SGHTA, CDR2 FQGNSA. The CDR3: CASSFSQAWYQPQHF. The CDR3 coding sequence is TGTGCCAGCAGCTTCAGCCAGGCCTGGTATCAGCCCCAGCATTTT.

This clone was seen a few times. The rearrangement uses TRBV28 and TRBJ1-5; D unclear. The germline gives CDR1 MDHEN, CDR2 SYDVKM. CDR3 size: 15 residues. V gave up 2 bases and J gave up 2 bases, with 10 bases separating them. The CDR3 DNA reads as TGTGCCAGCAGTTTAGTTACGCGAGGCAATCAGCCCCAGCATTTT. This encodes CASSLVTRGNQPQHF.

J is TRBJ1-2 and V is TRBV15; 7 positions match TRBD1. Germline V CDR1 and CDR2: LNHNV, YYDKDF (reference sequence). This CDR3 region has 14 residues. V trimming: 5 bases; J trimming: 2 bases; junction bases outside the gene matches: 5. The CDR3: CATSARQGNYGYTF. The CDR3, as DNA: TGTGCCACCAGCGCGCGACAGGGCAACTATGGCTACACCTTC.

The table lists this clone with a few counts. V is TRBV7-9 and J is TRBJ2-1; TRBD2 agrees at 7 bases. V gave up 2 bases and J gave up 1 base; unmatched junction bases: 5. There are 16 residues in the CDR3. The germline CDR1 and CDR2 sequences are SEHNR and FQNEAQ (reference sequence). The DNA of the CDR3 is TGTGCCAGCAGCTTAATGGTTAGCGGGTCCTACAATGAGCAGTTCTTC. Protein sequence: CASSLMVSGSYNEQFF.

This clone showed up just a few times. This sequence joins TRBV5-1 and TRBJ2-7; D call uncertain. Germline-derived CDR1 and CDR2 are SGHRS and YFSETQ. This CDR3 spans 14 amino acids. Trimming took off 6 bases at V and 1 base at J, with 14 bases between the two ends. This CDR3 is CASKVMANSYEQYF. DNA of the CDR3: TGCGCCAGCAAAGTAATGGCAAATTCCTACGAGCAGTACTTC.

This clone has more than one count but fewer than ten. Here the CDR3 reads CATTTGGEQFF. CDR3 DNA sequence: TGTGCCACCACCACCGGGGGGGAGCAGTTCTTC. The chain links TRBV28 to TRBJ2-1; 7 nucleotides agree with TRBD2. The CDR3 is 11 amino acids. The germline gives CDR1 MDHEN, CDR2 SYDVKM. Germline trimming cut 10 bases from V and 10 bases from J; bases unmatched to any gene: 7.

This clone has only a few counts. The CDR3 DNA reads as TGTGCCAGCAGTTACTCGGATGTTGGGACCTACGAGCAGTACTTC. Protein sequence: CASSYSDVGTYEQYF. The chain joins TRBV6-6 to TRBJ2-7; D remains unclear. Trimming stripped 0 bases from V and 2 bases from J, with 11 bases between. Germline V lookup: CDR1 MNHNY, CDR2 SVGAGI (reference sequence). The CDR3 runs 15 residues.

This clone was observed a handful of times. This chain uses TRBV7-2 with TRBJ2-3, with 12 bases that match TRBD2. Germline CDR1 reads SGHTA; CDR2 reads FQGNSA. The CDR3 is 15 amino acids. V lost 4 bases to trimming and J lost 7 bases; unmatched junction nucleotides: 6. The CDR3 is CASSSTSGRGNTQYF. CDR3 coding DNA: TGTGCCAGCAGCTCGACTAGCGGGAGAGGGAATACGCAGTATTTT. Complete variable domain (other parts from reference TRBV7-2 and TRBJ2-3): GAGVSQSPSNKVTEKGKDVELRCDPISGHTALYWYRQSLGQGLEFLIYFQGNSAPDKSGLPSDRFSAERTGGSVSTLTIQRTQQEDSAVYLCASSSTSGRGNTQYFGPGTRLTVL.

The V gene is TRBV4-2, the J gene TRBJ2-3, with 9 positions matching TRBD1. Germline CDR1 reads LGHNA; CDR2 reads YNFKEQ. The CDR3 consists of 16 residues. Trimming at V came to 3 bases and at J to 3 bases, leaving 7 bases not matched to a gene. CDR3 in amino acids: CASSHQGQGATDTQYF. In nucleotides, the CDR3 is TGTGCCAGCAGCCATCAGGGACAGGGTGCAACAGATACGCAGTATTTT.

V and J are TRBV6-1 and TRBJ1-5; D unclear. Per germline, CDR1 MNHNS and CDR2 SASEGT. V shed 0 bases and J shed 0 bases, with 15 bases lying between them. This CDR3 has 18 amino acids. CDR3 bases: TGTGCCAGCAGTGAAGCCGTCAGGCCTTTATATAGCAATCAGCCCCAGCATTTT. As protein: CASSEAVRPLYSNQPQHF.

This clone was detected a few times. The chain uses TRBV5-1 and TRBJ2-4; D might be TRBD1 (7 bases). This CDR3 is built from 17 residues. In germline, CDR1 is SGHRS, CDR2 YFSETQ. Trimming pared 5 bases from V and 1 base from J, leaving 19 bases between. The DNA for the CDR3 is TGCGCCAGCAGTTCGACAGGGCCAGGGACTGCCAAAAACATTCAGTACTTC. Its protein is CASSSTGPGTAKNIQYF.

This clone was seen more than once but under ten times. V usage is TRBV18 and J usage is TRBJ2-2; D remains ambiguous. Germline CDR1 KGHSH, CDR2 LQKENI. Trimming removed 2 bases from V and 0 bases from J, with 7 bases in between. The CDR3 covers 15 residues. CDR3 coding DNA: TGTGCCAGCTCACCATACAGTCCGAACACCGGGGAGCTGTTTTTT. Its protein is CASSPYSPNTGELFF. The full variable domain, rest sourced from reference TRBV18 and TRBJ2-2, is NAGVMQNPRHLVRRRGQEARLRCSPMKGHSHVYWYRQLPEEGLKFMVYLQKENIIDESGMPKERFSAEFPKEGPSILRIQQVVRGDSAAYFCASSPYSPNTGELFFGEGSRLTVL.

In regard to this clone: This sample includes further DNA sequences coding for the same CDR3. V gene TRBV7-9 combines with J gene TRBJ2-6; D may be TRBD1 or TRBD2 (5 bases each). The V gene lost 1 base and the J gene lost 2 bases, with 6 bases spanning the gap. The germline CDR1 and CDR2 sequences are SEHNR and FQNEAQ (reference sequence). CDR3 length equals 15 residues. In DNA, the CDR3 is TGTGCCAGCAGCTTAGGGGGGACTGGGGCCAACGTCCTGACTTTC. Amino acid sequence: CASSLGGTGANVLTF.

The chain joins TRBV28 to TRBJ2-5, with D uncertain. V shed 3 bases and J shed 5 bases, with 22 bases lying between them. Germline CDR1 is MDHEN and CDR2 is SYDVKM. The CDR3 length is 17 residues. The CDR3 bases are TGTGCCAGCAGTTTGGGTTACGGCCGTCCGCAAAGTGAGACCCAGTACTTC. Its translation: CASSLGYGRPQSETQYF.

The count of this clone is one. V gene TRBV19 combines with J gene TRBJ2-7, with 8 bases aligning to TRBD1. V shed 4 bases, J shed 3 bases, and the junction held 5 bases outside the gene matches. This CDR3 contains 14 residues. Per germline, CDR1 LNHDA and CDR2 SQIVND (reference sequence). The CDR3 sequence is CASSTPDRGYEQYF. DNA of the CDR3: TGTGCCAGTAGTACCCCAGACAGGGGCTACGAGCAGTACTTC.

V gene TRBV9 combines with J gene TRBJ2-1; 10 bases map to TRBD2. This CDR3 has 17 amino acids. The V and J ends lost 0 bases and 0 bases, in that order; junction bases with no gene match: 3. From germline, CDR1 is SGDLS and CDR2 YYNGEE. The CDR3 sequence: CASSVAAGGSSYNEQFF. CDR3 nucleotide sequence: TGTGCCAGCAGCGTAGCAGCGGGAGGGAGCTCCTACAATGAGCAGTTCTTC.